This T cell receptor beta chain was retrieved from a study of shared clonotypes between healthy human individuals. General study points: It was the few donors that limited the genetic and exposure-history diversity represented. Generally, naive subsets came out with larger estimated richness than memory subsets. Clonotypes which were not shared had lower generation probabilities than clonotypes that all four donors shared.

Worth noting for this clone: Its antigen remains unidentified.

The germline V and J ends were trimmed by 1 base and 4 bases, with 17 bases remaining between them. The CDR3 has 16 residues. Germline assignment: CDR1 SGHRS and CDR2 YFSETQ. The data were produced by immunoSEQ multiplex PCR, yet TCRdb's version contains in-frame clones alone and is incomplete. The sample lists around 2.5 million clones, over 85% occurring once. The clonotype was recovered from a man younger than 35 in good health. Some clones in this sample may be carry-over from other donors' samples. This chain connects TRBV5-1 to TRBJ2-5; D uncertain. Sequencing was done on a sample of naive CD4+ T cells from PBMCs. Documented subset: CD45RA+ positively selected. The CDR3 reads CASSLLVDLTGETQYF. The CDR3 DNA reads TGCGCCAGCAGCTTGTTGGTTGATCTCACCGGAGAGACCCAGTACTTC. Full variable domain (remainder filled in from reference TRBV5-1 and TRBJ2-5): KAGVTQTPRYLIKTRGQQVTLSCSPISGHRSVSWYQQTPGQGLQFLFEYFSETQRNKGNFPGRFSGRQFSNSRSEMNVSTLELGDSALYLCASSLLVDLTGETQYFGPGTRLLVL.